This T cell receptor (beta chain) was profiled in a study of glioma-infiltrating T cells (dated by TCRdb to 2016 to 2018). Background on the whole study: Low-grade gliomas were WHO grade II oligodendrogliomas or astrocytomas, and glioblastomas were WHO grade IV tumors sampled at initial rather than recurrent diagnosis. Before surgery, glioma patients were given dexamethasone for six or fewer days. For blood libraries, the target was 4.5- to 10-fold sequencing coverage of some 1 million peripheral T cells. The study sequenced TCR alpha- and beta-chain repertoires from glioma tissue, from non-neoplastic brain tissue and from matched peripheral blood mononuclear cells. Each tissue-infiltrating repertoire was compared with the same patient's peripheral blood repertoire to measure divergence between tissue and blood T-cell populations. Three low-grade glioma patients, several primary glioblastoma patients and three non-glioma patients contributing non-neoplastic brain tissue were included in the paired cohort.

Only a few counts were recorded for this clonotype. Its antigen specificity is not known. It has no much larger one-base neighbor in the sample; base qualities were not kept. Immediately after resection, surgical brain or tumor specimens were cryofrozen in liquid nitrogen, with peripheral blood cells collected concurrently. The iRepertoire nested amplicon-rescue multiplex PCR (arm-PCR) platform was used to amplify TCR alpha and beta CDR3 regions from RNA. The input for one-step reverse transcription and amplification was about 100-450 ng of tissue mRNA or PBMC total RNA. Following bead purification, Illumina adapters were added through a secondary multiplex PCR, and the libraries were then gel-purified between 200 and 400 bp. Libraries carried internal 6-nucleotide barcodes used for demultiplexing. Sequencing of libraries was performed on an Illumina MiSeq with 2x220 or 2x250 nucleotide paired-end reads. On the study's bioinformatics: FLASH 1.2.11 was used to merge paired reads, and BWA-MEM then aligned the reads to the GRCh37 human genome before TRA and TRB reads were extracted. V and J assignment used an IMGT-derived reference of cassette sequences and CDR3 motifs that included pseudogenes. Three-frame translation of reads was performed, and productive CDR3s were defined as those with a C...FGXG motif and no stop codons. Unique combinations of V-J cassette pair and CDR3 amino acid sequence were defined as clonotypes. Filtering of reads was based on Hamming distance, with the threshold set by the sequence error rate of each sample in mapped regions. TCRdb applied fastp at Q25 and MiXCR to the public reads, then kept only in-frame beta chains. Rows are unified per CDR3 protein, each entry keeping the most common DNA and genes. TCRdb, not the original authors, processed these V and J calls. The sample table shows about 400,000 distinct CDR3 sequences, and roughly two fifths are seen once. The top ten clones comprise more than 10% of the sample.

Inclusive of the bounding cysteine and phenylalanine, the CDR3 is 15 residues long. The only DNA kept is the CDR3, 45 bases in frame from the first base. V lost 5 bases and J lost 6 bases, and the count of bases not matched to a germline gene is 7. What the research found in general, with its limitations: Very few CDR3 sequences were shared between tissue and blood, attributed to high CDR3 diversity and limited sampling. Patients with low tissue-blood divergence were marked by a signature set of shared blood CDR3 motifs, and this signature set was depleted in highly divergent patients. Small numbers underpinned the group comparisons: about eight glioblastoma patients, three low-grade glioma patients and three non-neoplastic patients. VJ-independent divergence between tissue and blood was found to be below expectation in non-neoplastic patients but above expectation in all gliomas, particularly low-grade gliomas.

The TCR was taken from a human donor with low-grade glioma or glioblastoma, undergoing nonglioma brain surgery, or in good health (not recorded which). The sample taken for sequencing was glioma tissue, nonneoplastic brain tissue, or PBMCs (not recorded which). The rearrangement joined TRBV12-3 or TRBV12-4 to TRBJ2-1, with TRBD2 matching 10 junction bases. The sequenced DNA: TGTGCCAGCAGTACCGGGACTAGCGCGTCCAATGAGCAGTTCTTC. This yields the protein CASSTGTSASNEQFF.